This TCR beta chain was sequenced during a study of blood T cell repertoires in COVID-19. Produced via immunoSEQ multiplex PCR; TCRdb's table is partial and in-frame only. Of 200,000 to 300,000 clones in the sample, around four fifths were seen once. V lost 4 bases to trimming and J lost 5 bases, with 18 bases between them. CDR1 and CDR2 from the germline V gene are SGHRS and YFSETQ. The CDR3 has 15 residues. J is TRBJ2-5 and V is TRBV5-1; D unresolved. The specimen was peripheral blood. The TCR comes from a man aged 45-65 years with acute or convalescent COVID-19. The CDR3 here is CASSPTVGSLETQYF. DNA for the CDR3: TGCGCCAGCAGCCCCACAGTGGGCTCCCTGGAGACCCAGTACTTC. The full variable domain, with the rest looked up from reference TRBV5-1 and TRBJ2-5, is KAGVTQTPRYLIKTRGQQVTLSCSPISGHRSVSWYQQTPGQGLQFLFEYFSETQRNKGNFPGRFSGRQFSNSRSEMNVSTLELGDSALYLCASSPTVGSLETQYFGPGTRLLVL.